This T cell receptor (beta chain) emerged from a study of T cell changes during pregnancy in multiple sclerosis. Assay used: immunoSEQ multiplex PCR; TCRdb lists only in-frame clones, some missing. The sample shows roughly 51,000 clones, around 94% of them seen only once. The V end was cut by 1 base, the J end by 0 bases, with 13 bases between. Germline loops: CDR1 LGHNA, CDR2 YNFKEQ. This CDR3 comprises 18 residues. This receptor was obtained from a female donor with multiple sclerosis, enrolled in a pregnancy study. Sample: CD8+ T cells from peripheral blood mononuclear cells, taken before pregnancy. The V and J genes are TRBV4-2 and TRBJ2-6; TRBD2 might be the D (6 bases). CDR3 protein: CASSQAGTSSSGANVLTF. CDR3 nucleotide sequence: TGTGCCAGCAGCCAAGCCGGGACTTCTTCCTCTGGGGCCAACGTCCTGACTTTC.